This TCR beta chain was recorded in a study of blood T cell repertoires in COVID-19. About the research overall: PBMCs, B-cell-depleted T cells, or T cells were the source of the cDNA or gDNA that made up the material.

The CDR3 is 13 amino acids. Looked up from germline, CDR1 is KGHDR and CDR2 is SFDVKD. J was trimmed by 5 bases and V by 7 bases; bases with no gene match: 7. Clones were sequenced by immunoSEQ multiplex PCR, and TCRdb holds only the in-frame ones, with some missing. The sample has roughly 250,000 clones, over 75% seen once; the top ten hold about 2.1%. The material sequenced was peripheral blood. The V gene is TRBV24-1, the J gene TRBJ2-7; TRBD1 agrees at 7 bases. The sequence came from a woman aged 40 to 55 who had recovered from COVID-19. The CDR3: CATRRTGTDEQYF. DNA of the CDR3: TGTGCCACCAGACGGACAGGAACGGACGAGCAGTACTTC.